This entry describes one T cell receptor (beta chain). The antigen remains unidentified. This sample was included in a study of PD-1 blockade in classical Hodgkin lymphoma. Background on the study: Nivolumab dosed at 3 mg/kg went to patients intravenously every 2 weeks.

Using immunoSEQ multiplex PCR, the repertoire was profiled, and TCRdb retains in-frame clones only, with some absent. Of roughly 13,000 clones in the sample, roughly 83% are singletons; the top ten hold about 0.93%. Germline V gene sequence: CDR1 MNHNS, CDR2 SASEGT. J was trimmed by 6 bases and V by 4 bases; bases with no gene match: 10. The length of the CDR3 is 16 residues. Noted time point: cycle 4 day 1 (C4D1), after around six weeks of nivolumab. Each and every patient relapsed after autologous stem cell transplantation, and patients got differing brentuximab vedotin exposure. Thawed PBMCs underwent magnetic negative selection to yield purified CD4+ T cells. Study-wide results and caveats: Lower baseline TCR diversity was reported for newly diagnosed patients than for healthy donors.

The J gene is TRBJ2-3, the V gene TRBV6-1; 10 nucleotides match TRBD2. Sequenced material: CD4+ T cells from blood, taken before the fourth cycle of nivolumab. This TCR came from a human donor with classical Hodgkin lymphoma. The DNA of the CDR3 is TGTGCCAGCAGTGGAGCGGGGGGGCATTTAGGGGATACGCAGTATTTT. As protein: CASSGAGGHLGDTQYF.